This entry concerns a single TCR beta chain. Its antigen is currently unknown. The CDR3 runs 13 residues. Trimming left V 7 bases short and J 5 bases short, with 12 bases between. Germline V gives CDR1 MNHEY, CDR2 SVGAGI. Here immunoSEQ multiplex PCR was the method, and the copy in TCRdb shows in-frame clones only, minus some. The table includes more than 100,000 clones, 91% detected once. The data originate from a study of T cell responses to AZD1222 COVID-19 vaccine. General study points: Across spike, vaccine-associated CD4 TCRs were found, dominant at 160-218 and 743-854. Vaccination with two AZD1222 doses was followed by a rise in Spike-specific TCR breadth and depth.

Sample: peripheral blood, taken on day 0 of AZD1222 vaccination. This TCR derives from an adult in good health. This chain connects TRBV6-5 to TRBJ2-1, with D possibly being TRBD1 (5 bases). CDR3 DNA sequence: TGTGCCAGCAAAGACAGATCCCACAATGAGCAGTTCTTC. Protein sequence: CASKDRSHNEQFF.